A single sample is the source of the 5 T cell receptor beta chains below, sequenced in a study of T cell responses to AZD1222 COVID-19 vaccine. Sequencing used immunoSEQ multiplex PCR; TCRdb keeps in-frame clones, though not all of them. The sample records under 70,000 clones, 60% to 85% being singletons. The sample in question was peripheral blood, obtained on day 0 of MenACWY control vaccination. The receptors derive from an adult in good health.

The chain is built from TRBV5-1 and TRBJ1-1, with TRBD1 matching over 8 bases. After removal of 1 base from V and 1 base from J, the junction contained 6 bases not matched to a gene. The CDR3 has 16 amino acids. Germline V gene data show CDR1 as SGHRS and CDR2 as YFSETQ. The CDR3 DNA reads TGCGCCAGCAGCTTGTCCGGGACAGGACAGAACACTGAAGCTTTCTTT. This codes for CASSLSGTGQNTEAFF.

This clone came up once. The rearrangement joins TRBV14 to TRBJ2-7; 15 bases are a match to TRBD2. CDR1 is SGHDN, CDR2 FVKESK, per germline. This CDR3 comprises 17 residues. With V trimmed by 4 bases and J by 0 bases, 4 bases remained unmatched. The CDR3 reads CASSRGLAGGLSYEQYF. As DNA, the CDR3 is TGTGCCAGCAGCCGTGGACTAGCGGGAGGGCTCTCCTACGAGCAGTACTTC. Looking up the rest from reference TRBV14 and TRBJ2-7 gives the full variable domain: EAGVTQFPSHSVIEKGQTVTLRCDPISGHDNLYWYRRVMGKEIKFLLHFVKESKQDESGMPNNRFLAERTGGTYSTLKVQPAELEDSGVYFCASSRGLAGGLSYEQYFGPGTRLTVT.

V is TRBV28 and J is TRBJ2-7; tentatively, D is TRBD1 (6 bases). Germline V gene sequence: CDR1 MDHEN, CDR2 SYDVKM. The CDR3 loop spans 14 amino acids. Trimming took off 7 bases at V and 4 bases at J, with 17 bases between the two ends. The CDR3 DNA sequence: TGTGCCAGCACGACCGGGACATATGATTACGAGCAGTACTTC. Translation gives CASTTGTYDYEQYF.

The genes are TRBV5-6 and TRBJ1-2; D is ambiguous. Germline V CDR1 and CDR2: SGHDT, YYEEEE. V was pared by 2 bases and J by 6 bases, with 5 bases between. The CDR3 contains 11 residues. CDR3 sequence (DNA): TGTGCCAGCAGCTTTGGGGATGGCTACACCTTC. This translates into CASSFGDGYTF.

V is TRBV6-5 and J is TRBJ1-6, with D perhaps TRBD1 (5 bases). This CDR3 is 15 amino acids long. CDR1 is MNHEY, CDR2 SVGAGI, per germline. V gave up 5 bases and J gave up 8 bases, with 16 bases separating them. The CDR3 spells CASSTDSPIHSPLHF. The CDR3 DNA reads TGTGCCAGCAGTACCGACAGTCCCATTCATTCACCCCTCCACTTT.